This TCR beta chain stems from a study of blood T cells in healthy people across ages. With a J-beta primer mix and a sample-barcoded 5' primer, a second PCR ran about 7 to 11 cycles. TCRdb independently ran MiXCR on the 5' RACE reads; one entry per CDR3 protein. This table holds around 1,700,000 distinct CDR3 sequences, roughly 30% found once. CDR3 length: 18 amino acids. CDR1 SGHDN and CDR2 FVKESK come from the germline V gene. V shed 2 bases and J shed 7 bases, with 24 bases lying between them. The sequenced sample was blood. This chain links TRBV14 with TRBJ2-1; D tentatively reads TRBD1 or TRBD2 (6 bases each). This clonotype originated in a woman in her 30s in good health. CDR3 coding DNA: TGTGCCAGCAGCCAACTTCCCCCGGCAGGGGTCGGGAGAAATGAGCAGTTCTTC. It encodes CASSQLPPAGVGRNEQFF.